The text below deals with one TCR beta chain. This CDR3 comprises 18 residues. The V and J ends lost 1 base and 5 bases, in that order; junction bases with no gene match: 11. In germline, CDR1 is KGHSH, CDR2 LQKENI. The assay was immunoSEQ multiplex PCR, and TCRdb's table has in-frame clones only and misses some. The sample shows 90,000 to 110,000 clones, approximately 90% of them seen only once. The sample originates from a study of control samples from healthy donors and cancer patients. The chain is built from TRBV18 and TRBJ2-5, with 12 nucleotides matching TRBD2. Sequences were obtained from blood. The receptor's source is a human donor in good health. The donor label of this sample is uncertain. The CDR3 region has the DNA TGTGCCAGCTCACCACGGGGACTAGCGGGCTCTCGGGGGGAGACCCAGTACTTC. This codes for CASSPRGLAGSRGETQYF. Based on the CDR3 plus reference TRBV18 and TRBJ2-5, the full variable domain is NAGVMQNPRHLVRRRGQEARLRCSPMKGHSHVYWYRQLPEEGLKFMVYLQKENIIDESGMPKERFSAEFPKEGPSILRIQQVVRGDSAAYFCASSPRGLAGSRGETQYFGPGTRLLVL.